A selection of T cell receptor beta chains follows, all from one sample in a study of T cells in Graves' hyperthyroidism and ophthalmopathy. TCRdb processed the multiplex PCR reads anew with MiXCR; each CDR3 protein has one entry. The table records 380,000 or so distinct CDR3 sequences, over 15% of them present only once. Specimen: blood. The receptors were gathered from a young woman with Graves' hyperthyroidism. Both conserved end residues are part of each CDR3. A D gene is named only where the DNA matches it firmly. Size is stated for part of the rows, as once, few or many counts, or as a class when the clone is expanded.

v_gene	d_gene	abundance	j_gene	CDR3aa	CDR3nt
TRBV6-2/TRBV6-3	TRBD1	NA	TRBJ2-7	CASSYQTGVDEQYF	TGTGCCAGCAGTTACCAGACAGGGGTGGACGAGCAGTACTTC
TRBV20-1	TRBD1	many	TRBJ1-5	CSARLQGASQPQHF	TGCAGTGCTAGACTCCAGGGGGCGAGTCAGCCCCAGCATTTT
TRBV4-1	NA	NA	TRBJ1-5	CASSQLSYQIYSNQPQHF	TGCGCCAGCAGCCAACTCTCATATCAGATTTATAGCAATCAGCCCCAGCATTTT
TRBV27	TRBD2	NA	TRBJ2-5	CASSSLAGVQETQYF	TGTGCCAGCAGTTCTCTAGCGGGGGTCCAAGAGACCCAGTACTTC
TRBV6-2/TRBV6-3	NA	NA	TRBJ1-5	CASSYPGHSYSNQPQHF	TGTGCCAGCAGTTATCCGGGACATTCCTATAGCAATCAGCCCCAGCATTTT
TRBV6-1	NA	many	TRBJ2-7	CASTSLDGNEQYF	TGTGCCAGCACTAGCCTCGACGGTAACGAGCAGTACTTC
TRBV14	NA	many	TRBJ1-5	CASSQGKGPLNRNQPQHF	TGTGCCAGCAGTCAGGGGAAAGGCCCGCTCAATCGCAATCAGCCCCAGCATTTT
TRBV5-5	NA	NA	TRBJ2-2	CASSLAAVTGELFF	TGTGCCAGCAGCTTGGCGGCCGTCACCGGGGAGCTGTTTTTT
TRBV28	NA	NA	TRBJ1-1	CASRKRQGTNTEAFF	TGTGCCAGCAGAAAAAGACAAGGGACGAACACTGAAGCTTTCTTT
TRBV29-1	TRBD2	few	TRBJ2-1	CSVERDSSYNEQFF	TGCAGCGTAGAGCGGGATAGCTCCTACAATGAGCAGTTCTTC
TRBV5-1	NA	many	TRBJ1-2	CASSLLGLANYGYTF	TGCGCCAGCAGCTTGTTGGGTCTAGCTAACTATGGCTACACCTTC
TRBV15	NA	many	TRBJ1-1	CATSRPPLGQEAFF	TGTGCCACCAGCAGACCTCCACTCGGACAGGAAGCTTTCTTT
TRBV12-3/TRBV12-4	NA	NA	TRBJ1-1	CASTGTLTNTEAFF	TGTGCCAGCACCGGGACACTAACGAACACTGAAGCTTTCTTT
TRBV12-3/TRBV12-4	NA	NA	TRBJ1-1	CASSQTGTAGGAFF	TGTGCCAGCAGCCAGACTGGGACCGCTGGGGGGGCTTTCTTT